The 10 T cell receptor beta chains in this list originate from one sample, sequenced in a study of cytomegalovirus exposure and HLA in healthy donors. Produced via immunoSEQ multiplex PCR; TCRdb's table is partial and in-frame only. The sample contains about 160,000 clones, approximately 84% of which appear only once. The sequenced sample consisted of PBMCs. The source is a man between 25 and 39 years old in good health and CMV-seropositive.

In DNA, the CDR3 is TGTGCCAGCAGCTCCGAGTTCGGGGAGCAGTACTTC. Translation: CASSSEFGEQYF. The chain uses TRBV11-3 and TRBJ2-7; D unclear. The CDR3 spans 12 residues. The ends were cut back, 4 bases at V and 7 bases at J, with 11 bases in the middle. In germline, CDR1 is SGHNT, CDR2 YENEEA.

This chain links TRBV7-8 with TRBJ2-1; the match to TRBD2 covers 13 bases. The germline gives CDR1 SGHVS, CDR2 FQNEAQ. V was clipped by 5 bases and J by 8 bases; unmatched bases: 12. The CDR3 is 17 residues long. DNA of the CDR3: TGTGCCAGCAGCCTTGGGACTAGCGGGACCCTATTCTATGAGCAGTTCTTC. Its translation: CASSLGTSGTLFYEQFF.

The chain combines TRBV9 with TRBJ1-1; D gene unclear. Germline CDR1 is SGDLS and CDR2 is YYNGEE. The CDR3 totals 12 residues. The germline V and J ends were trimmed by 3 bases and 1 base, with 4 bases remaining between them. The CDR3 region is CASSDRNTEAFF. As DNA, the CDR3 is TGTGCCAGCAGCGACAGGAACACTGAAGCTTTCTTT.

The V and J genes are TRBV6-4 and TRBJ2-1; TRBD2 matches 14 bases. V gave up 2 bases and J gave up 9 bases; unmatched junction bases: 0. The CDR3 length is 14 residues. Germline CDR1 reads MRHNA; CDR2 reads SNTAGT. CDR3 DNA sequence: TGTGCCAGCAGTGACGGGACTAGCGGGGGTGAGCAGTTCTTC. Its translation is CASSDGTSGGEQFF.

The J gene is TRBJ2-3, the V gene TRBV2; no clear D. In germline, CDR1 is SNHLY, CDR2 FYNNEI. Trimming pared 0 bases from V and 7 bases from J, leaving 8 bases between. The CDR3 contains 13 residues. The CDR3 DNA reads TGTGCCAGCAGTGAAGCGGTCTGGCATACGCAGTATTTT. This encodes CASSEAVWHTQYF. Together with reference TRBV2 and TRBJ2-3, the CDR3 gives the full variable domain: EPEVTQTPSHQVTQMGQEVILRCVPISNHLYFYWYRQILGQKVEFLVSFYNNEISEKSEIFDDQFSVERPDGSNFTLKIRSTKLEDSAMYFCASSEAVWHTQYFGPGTRLTVL.

V gene TRBV6-1 combines with J gene TRBJ2-5, with 12 bases fitting TRBD2. V gave up 8 bases and J gave up 4 bases; unmatched junction bases: 5. CDR1 is MNHNS, CDR2 SASEGT, per germline. The CDR3 sequence is 14 residues long. The DNA for the CDR3 is TGTGCCAGCGCACTAGCGGGAGGACGAGAGACCCAGTACTTC. Its translation: CASALAGGRETQYF.

The chain employs TRBV12-2 and TRBJ1-2. TRBV12-2 is given as a pseudogene. This CDR3 region has 15 residues. This chain's CDR3 is CASRYNRAGDYGYTF. The CDR3 region has the DNA TGTGCAAGTCGCTACAACAGGGCGGGAGACTATGGCTACACCTTC.

CDR3 nucleotide sequence: TGTGCCATCAGTGGGGGCGGGGGCGATGAGCAGTTCTTC. Its translation: CAISGGGGDEQFF. This rearrangement joins TRBV10-3 to TRBJ2-1; tentatively, D is TRBD2 (7 bases). Germline values: CDR1 ENHRY, CDR2 SYGVKD. Trimming shortened V by 4 bases and J by 8 bases, and 12 bases separated the two germline ends. The CDR3 extends over 13 amino acids.

The chain employs TRBV28 and TRBJ1-5; D remains ambiguous. Germline values: CDR1 MDHEN, CDR2 SYDVKM. This CDR3 spans 13 amino acids. The V end was cut by 6 bases, the J end by 3 bases, with 9 bases between. CDR3 nucleotides: TGTGCCAGCAGGAACTATAACAATCAGCCCCAGCATTTT. It yields the protein CASRNYNNQPQHF.

V usage is TRBV2 and J usage is TRBJ1-1; 10 bases fit TRBD1. This CDR3 has 14 amino acids. CDR1 and CDR2 from the germline V gene are SNHLY and FYNNEI. V trimming: 8 bases; J trimming: 10 bases; junction bases outside the gene matches: 13. CDR3 loop: CASCPGQGRPGAFF. DNA of the CDR3: TGTGCCAGCTGTCCGGGACAGGGGCGTCCTGGAGCTTTCTTT.